A single sample is the source of the 16 T cell receptor beta chains below, sequenced in a study of T-cell reconstitution after alpha-beta-depleted transplantation in children. This sample's TCRbeta library carried unique molecular identifier barcodes. Each CDR3 protein is one row after TCRdb ran MiXCR on the PCR reads. The sample has approximately 300,000 distinct CDR3 sequences, over 9% seen once. The input for sequencing was PBMCs, taken before TCRalphabeta/CD19-depleted stem cell transplant. The receptors were gathered from a boy under two years old with acute myeloid leukemia, due to receive a stem cell transplant.

This clonotype was detected many times. This chain joins TRBV27 and TRBJ1-2; D unclear. V was clipped by 5 bases and J by 7 bases, with 14 bases between them. This CDR3 has 13 residues. Germline lookup yields CDR1 MNHEY and CDR2 SMNVEV (reference sequence). DNA for the CDR3: TGTGCCAGCAGTATAGGTGGATTTGGTGGCTACACCTTC. Its protein product is CASSIGGFGGYTF.

This clonotype showed up many times. The chain recombines TRBV5-5 with TRBJ1-2; TRBD1 might be the D (6 bases). V lost 5 bases and J lost 2, with 19 bases in between. CDR3 length: 16 residues. Germline CDR1 reads SGHKS; CDR2 reads YYEKEE (reference sequence). CDR3 DNA: TGTGCCAGCAGTTTCAGTACAGGGTGGGGGAACTATGGCTACACCTTC. It yields the protein CASSFSTGWGNYGYTF. Full variable domain (missing parts from reference TRBV5-5 and TRBJ1-2): DAGVTQSPTHLIKTRGQQVTLRCSPISGHKSVSWYQQVLGQGPQFIFQYYEKEERGRGNFPDRFSARQFPNYSSELNVNALLLGDSALYLCASSFSTGWGNYGYTFGSGTRLTVV.

This clonotype occurred a few times. The chain joins TRBV10-3 to TRBJ2-7; weak D call: TRBD1 (6 bases). V was clipped by 5 bases and J by 0 bases, with 11 bases between them. Looked up from germline, CDR1 is ENHRY and CDR2 is SYGVKD. The CDR3 runs 14 residues. This CDR3 is CAISSGQISYEQYF. As DNA, the CDR3 is TGTGCCATCAGTTCGGGACAAATCTCCTACGAGCAGTACTTC.

This clonotype has at least ten counts. The gene calls are TRBV12-3 or TRBV12-4 and TRBJ2-1, with 9 bases that match TRBD2. The CDR3 loop spans 15 amino acids. The trim removed 5 bases at V and 5 bases at J, leaving 7 bases unmatched. The CDR3 sequence is CASSPRTSDHNEQFF. DNA for the CDR3: TGTGCCAGCAGTCCCAGGACTAGCGACCACAATGAGCAGTTCTTC.

This clonotype has ten or more counts. The chain employs TRBV24-1 and TRBJ2-5; D may be TRBD1 or TRBD2 (5 bases each). V was cut by 4 bases and J by 4 bases, with 18 bases left in between. The germline V gene encodes CDR1 KGHDR and CDR2 SFDVKD. This CDR3 region has 16 residues. CDR3 nucleotide sequence: TGTGCCACCAGTGACCCCCCCGCCGGGACCAGAGAGACCCAGTACTTC. This gives the protein CATSDPPAGTRETQYF.

Remarks on this clonotype: Just one base apart from a much larger clone, this may be a read error. V is TRBV3-1 and J is TRBJ2-5; 9 bases are a match to TRBD2. CDR1 LGHDT and CDR2 YNNKEL come from the germline V gene (reference sequence). V lost 4 bases and J lost 4; bases outside the gene matches: 7. The CDR3 is 15 residues long. CDR3 sequence (DNA): TGTGCCAGCAGCCCCGTGGGACTAGCACGAGAGACCCAGTACTTC. Amino acid sequence: CASSPVGLARETQYF.

This clonotype was recorded at least ten times. CDR3 protein: CASSLPTTVSGANVLTF. CDR3 in DNA: TGTGCCAGCAGCTTACCGACTACGGTTTCCGGGGCCAACGTCCTGACTTTC. V gene TRBV7-9 combines with J gene TRBJ2-6, with D perhaps matching TRBD2 (5 bases). Trimming stripped 2 bases from V and 4 bases from J, with 15 bases between. This CDR3 is built from 17 residues. CDR1 SEHNR and CDR2 FQNEAQ come from the germline V gene (reference sequence).

This clonotype occurred a few times. The V gene is TRBV12-3 or TRBV12-4, the J gene TRBJ2-7; D uncertain. Trimming shortened V by 3 bases and J by 0 bases, and 18 bases separated the two germline ends. This CDR3 is 17 amino acids long. As DNA, the CDR3 is TGTGCCAGCAGTTTTAACCCGGCAGCCACTTCCTCCTACGAGCAGTACTTC. Encoded protein: CASSFNPAATSSYEQYF.

This clonotype has at least ten counts. V gene TRBV29-1 combines with J gene TRBJ2-1; D remains ambiguous. Trimming took 6 bases from V and 7 from J, leaving 7 bases between them. Looked up from germline, CDR1 is SQVTM and CDR2 is ANQGSEA. This CDR3 has 10 residues. The CDR3, as DNA: TGCAGCGTCGGTCGGAATGAGCAGTTCTTC. Translated: CSVGRNEQFF.

In its sample, this clonotype was seen a few times. The V and J genes are TRBV5-1 and TRBJ2-1; D is perhaps TRBD1 or TRBD2 (5 bases each). This CDR3 region has 17 residues. From germline, CDR1 is SGHRS and CDR2 YFSETQ. V dropped 3 bases and J dropped 3 bases, with 19 bases sitting between them. CDR3 DNA sequence: TGCGCCAGCAGCTCTCCCTCCGGGACCCTGAGCTACAATGAGCAGTTCTTC. It yields the protein CASSSPSGTLSYNEQFF.

In the case of this clonotype: This may be a read error: a much more frequent sequence differs by one nucleotide. CDR3 DNA: TGCGCCAGCAGCTTGGGGACAGTCCACTCTGCGGCCAACGTCCTGACTTTC. It encodes CASSLGTVHSAANVLTF. The chain carries TRBV5-1 and TRBJ2-6, with D possibly matching TRBD1 (6 bases). The CDR3 sequence is 17 residues long. Germline V gives CDR1 SGHRS, CDR2 YFSETQ.

This clonotype was recorded many times. The chain carries TRBV5-1 and TRBJ2-7, with TRBD1 matching over 7 bases. CDR1 SGHRS and CDR2 YFSETQ come from the germline V gene. With 4 bases clipped from V and 5 bases from J, the junction kept 12 bases outside the gene matches. CDR3 length: 15 residues. CDR3 sequence reads: CASSGSRGGMNEQYF. The CDR3, as DNA: TGCGCCAGCAGCGGAAGCAGAGGGGGCATGAACGAGCAGTACTTC.

This clonotype was picked up many times. The chain joins TRBV29-1 to TRBJ1-1; 7 bases match TRBD1. The germline V gene has CDR1 SQVTM and CDR2 ANQGSEA. Trimming removed 3 bases from V and 0 bases from J; junction bases left unmatched: 7. The CDR3 runs to 15 residues. The CDR3 bases are TGCAGCGTTGACATAGGGGGCAGGATGAACACTGAAGCTTTCTTT. Its protein is CSVDIGGRMNTEAFF.

This clonotype was observed a handful of times. The chain joins TRBV2 to TRBJ2-7; 7 bases line up with TRBD1. V was clipped by 6 bases and J by 0 bases; unmatched bases: 8. The CDR3 runs 15 residues. Germline CDR1 is SNHLY and CDR2 is FYNNEI. The CDR3 bases are TGTGCCAGCAGCCGTGAGCAGGGGGTCTCCTACGAGCAGTACTTC. This encodes CASSREQGVSYEQYF.

This clonotype was seen many times. The chain recombines TRBV28 with TRBJ2-3, with 11 positions matching TRBD2. Trimming cost V 6 bases and J 4 bases; bases outside gene matches: 6. Looked up from germline, CDR1 is MDHEN and CDR2 is SYDVKM. The CDR3 has 15 amino acids. CDR3: CASRISGGVPDTQYF. CDR3 in DNA: TGTGCCAGCAGGATTAGCGGGGGGGTTCCAGATACGCAGTATTTT.

This clonotype has at least ten counts. The chain links TRBV4-3 to TRBJ2-7, with 10 positions matching TRBD2. The CDR3 covers 15 residues. Trimming removed 0 bases from V and 7 bases from J; junction bases left unmatched: 6. Per the germline V gene, CDR1 is LGHNA and CDR2 is YSLEER. The CDR3 DNA follows: TGCGCCAGCAGCCAAGACCAGCGGGAGGGCCAGGAGCAGTACTTC. Translating it yields CASSQDQREGQEQYF.